This TCR beta chain was sequenced for a study of shared clonotypes between healthy human individuals. Of note for this clone: What it recognizes is unknown.

CDR3 length: 17 amino acids. V was clipped by 1 base and J by 2 bases, with 15 bases between them. From germline, CDR1 is SGHVS and CDR2 FNYEAQ. This was a deep-level run. Clones were sequenced by immunoSEQ multiplex PCR, and TCRdb holds only the in-frame ones, with some missing. This sample has roughly 1,500,000 clones, with 95% to 99% found just once. None of the donors, who were healthy HIV-negative adults, had recently had acute infections or vaccinations. Study-wide findings and caveats: Sharing across four donors was highest in naive CD4 (about 5%) and lowest in memory CD8 (approximately 0.4%).

Sequencing was carried out using naive CD4+ T cells sorted from blood. As to subset: CD45RA+ positively selected. This sequence originates from a man aged 25 to 40 in good health. The V and J genes are TRBV7-6 and TRBJ2-1; possibly TRBD1 or TRBD2 for D (6 bases each). CDR3 DNA: TGTGCCAGCAGCTTAGAGGGGGGCGGGCTGGCCTACAATGAGCAGTTCTTC. Protein: CASSLEGGGLAYNEQFF.